This TCR beta chain was found in a study of cytomegalovirus exposure and HLA in healthy donors. Using immunoSEQ multiplex PCR, the repertoire was profiled, and TCRdb retains in-frame clones only, with some absent. Among some 80,000 clones listed, 90% to 96% were seen once. The receptor was derived from a young man in good health and CMV-seropositive. Sequencing was done on a sample of PBMCs.

CDR3 nucleotide sequence: TGTGCCTCCGGACTGCGCTATGGCTACACCTTC. The encoded protein is CASGLRYGYTF. The chain links TRBV28 to TRBJ1-2; D is unclear. This CDR3 has 11 residues. The germline gives CDR1 MDHEN, CDR2 SYDVKM. The V end lost 11 bases, the J end lost 4 bases, and 11 bases lay between the germline ends.